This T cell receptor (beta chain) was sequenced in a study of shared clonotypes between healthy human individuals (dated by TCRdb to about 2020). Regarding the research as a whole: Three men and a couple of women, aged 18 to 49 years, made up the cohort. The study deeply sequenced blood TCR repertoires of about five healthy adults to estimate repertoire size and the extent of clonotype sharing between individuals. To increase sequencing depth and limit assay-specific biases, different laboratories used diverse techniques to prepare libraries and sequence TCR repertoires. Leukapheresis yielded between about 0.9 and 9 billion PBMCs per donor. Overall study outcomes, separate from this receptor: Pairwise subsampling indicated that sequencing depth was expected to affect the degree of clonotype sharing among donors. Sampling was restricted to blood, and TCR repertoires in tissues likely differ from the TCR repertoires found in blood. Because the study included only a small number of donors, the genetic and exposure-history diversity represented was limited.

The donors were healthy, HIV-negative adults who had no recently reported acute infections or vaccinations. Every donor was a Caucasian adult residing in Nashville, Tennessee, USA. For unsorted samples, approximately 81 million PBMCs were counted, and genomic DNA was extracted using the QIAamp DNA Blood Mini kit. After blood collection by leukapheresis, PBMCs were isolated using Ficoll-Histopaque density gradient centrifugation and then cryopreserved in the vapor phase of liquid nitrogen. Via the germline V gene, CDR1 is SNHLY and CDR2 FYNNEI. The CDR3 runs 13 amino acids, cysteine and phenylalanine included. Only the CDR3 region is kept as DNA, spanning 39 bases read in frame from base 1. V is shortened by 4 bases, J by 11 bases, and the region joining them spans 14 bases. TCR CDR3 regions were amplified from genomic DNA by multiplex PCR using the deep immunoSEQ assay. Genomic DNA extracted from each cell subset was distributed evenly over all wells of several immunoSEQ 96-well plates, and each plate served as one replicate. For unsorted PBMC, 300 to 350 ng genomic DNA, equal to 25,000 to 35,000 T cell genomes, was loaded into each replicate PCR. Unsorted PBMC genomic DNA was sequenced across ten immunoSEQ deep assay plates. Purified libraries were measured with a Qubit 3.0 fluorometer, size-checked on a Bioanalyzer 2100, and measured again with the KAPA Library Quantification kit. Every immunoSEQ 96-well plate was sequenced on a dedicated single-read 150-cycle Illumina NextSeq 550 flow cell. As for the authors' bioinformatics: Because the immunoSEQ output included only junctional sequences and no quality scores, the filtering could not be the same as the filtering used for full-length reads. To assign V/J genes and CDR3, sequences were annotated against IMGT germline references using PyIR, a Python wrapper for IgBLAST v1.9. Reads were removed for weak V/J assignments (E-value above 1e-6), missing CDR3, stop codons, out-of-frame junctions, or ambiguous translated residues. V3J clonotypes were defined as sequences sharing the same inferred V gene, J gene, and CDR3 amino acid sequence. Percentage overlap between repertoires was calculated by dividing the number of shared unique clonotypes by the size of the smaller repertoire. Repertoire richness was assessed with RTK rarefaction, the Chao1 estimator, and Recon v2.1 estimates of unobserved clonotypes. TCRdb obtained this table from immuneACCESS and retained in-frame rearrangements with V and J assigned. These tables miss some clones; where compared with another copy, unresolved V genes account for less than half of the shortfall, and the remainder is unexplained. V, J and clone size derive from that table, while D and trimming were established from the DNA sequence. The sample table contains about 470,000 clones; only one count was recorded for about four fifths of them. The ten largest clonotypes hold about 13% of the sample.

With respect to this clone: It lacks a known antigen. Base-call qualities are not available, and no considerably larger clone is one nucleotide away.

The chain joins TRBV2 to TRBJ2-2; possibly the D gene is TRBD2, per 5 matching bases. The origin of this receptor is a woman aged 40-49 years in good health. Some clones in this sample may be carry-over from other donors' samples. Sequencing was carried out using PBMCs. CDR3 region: CASSVNGIGELFF. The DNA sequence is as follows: TGTGCCAGCAGTGTCAACGGGATCGGTGAGCTGTTTTTT.